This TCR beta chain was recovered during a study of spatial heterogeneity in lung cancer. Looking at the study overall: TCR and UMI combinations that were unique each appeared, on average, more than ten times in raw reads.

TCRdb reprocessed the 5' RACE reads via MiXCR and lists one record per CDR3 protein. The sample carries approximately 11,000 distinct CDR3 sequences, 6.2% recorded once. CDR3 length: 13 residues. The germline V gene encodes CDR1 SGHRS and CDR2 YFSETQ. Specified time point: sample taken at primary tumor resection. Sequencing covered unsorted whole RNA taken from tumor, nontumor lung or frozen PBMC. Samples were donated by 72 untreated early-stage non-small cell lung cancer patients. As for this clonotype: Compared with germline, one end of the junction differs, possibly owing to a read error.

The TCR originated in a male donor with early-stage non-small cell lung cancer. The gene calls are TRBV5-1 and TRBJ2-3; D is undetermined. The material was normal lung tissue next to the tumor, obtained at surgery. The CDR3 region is CASSLYATDTQYF. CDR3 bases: TGTGCCAGCAGCTTGTATGCTACGGATACGCAGTATTTT. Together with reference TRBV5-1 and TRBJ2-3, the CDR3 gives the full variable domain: KAGVTQTPRYLIKTRGQQVTLSCSPISGHRSVSWYQQTPGQGLQFLFEYFSETQRNKGNFPGRFSGRQFSNSRSEMNVSTLELGDSALYLCASSLYATDTQYFGPGTRLTVL.